The rows below give T cell receptor beta chains drawn from one sample of a study of T cells after yellow fever vaccination. MiXCR, run by TCRdb on the 5' RACE reads, gives a single entry per CDR3 protein. The sample yields 400,000 or so distinct CDR3 sequences, approximately 10% seen once. Material: PBMCs, obtained on the day of the first yellow fever vaccination. The source of these receptors is a man aged 18-30 years who received the YFV17D yellow fever vaccine. CDR3s leave out the opening cysteine and the closing phenylalanine or tryptophan. A D gene is named only where the DNA matches it firmly.

v_call d_call cdr3_aa
TRBV5-4 . ASSLAWGANTGELF
TRBV29-1 TRBD1 SVLKLRGRFYEQY
TRBV27 . ASGGPYNEKLF
TRBV19 . ASSIDHSRVGTEAF
TRBV28 TRBD2 ASSLLGPAGGTNTDTQY
TRBV6-5 TRBD1 ASSNRDRGLNSPLH
TRBV5-1 TRBD2 ASSPGLDQETQY
TRBV9 . ASSGTNNEQF
TRBV9 TRBD1 ATLDRAPYEQY
TRBV10-2 . ATRAIRVLGTEAF
TRBV4-1 TRBD2 ASSQDHGGVTGELF
TRBV4-2 TRBD1 ASSQLTGKSSPLH
TRBV7-9 . ASSLYSEAF
TRBV6-1 . ASSPPGGISYNEQF
TRBV2 . ASSVRRDGGYT
TRBV5-8 . ASSPGWGRETYEQY
TRBV5-5 . ASSVPGAGRETQY
TRBV28 TRBD2 ASSSSLLAGGGEQF
TRBV7-3 . ASSSMTAYNEQF
TRBV12-3/TRBV12-4 . ASSPPGISAF
TRBV10-3 . AISDMSSSYEQY
TRBV6-5 TRBD1 ASSYPQGAEDTQY
TRBV5-1 . ASSSSRTSSGYNEQF
TRBV5-1 . ASSLVGEKAYEQY
TRBV7-2 . ASSSSGGIGELF
TRBV18 TRBD1 ASSPDRLNYEQY
TRBV28 . ASTLDKLNEKLF
TRBV4-2 TRBD2 ASSQSVGLGISGTDTQY
TRBV6-1 TRBD2 ASGSGGVSYNEQF
TRBV9 . ASSEGHRIQETQY
TRBV10-3 . AVRRDFSLDTQY
TRBV7-9 . ASNPGDGGRADTQY
TRBV20-1 . SAREPRGSGELF
TRBV7-3 TRBD1 ASSSIGQGDEQF
TRBV6-5 . ASSYSVKGTDTQY
TRBV27 . ASSFVGVSGGPQH
TRBV5-5 . ASSSRQAHGQETQY
TRBV4-1 TRBD2 ASRPLTSGGIKEQF
TRBV5-1 TRBD2 ASSFPSGGTTDTQY
TRBV7-6 . ASSSSTQYQETQY
TRBV7-3 TRBD2 ASSSSLAGGLYNEQF
TRBV5-1 . ASSFEGGQPQH
TRBV14 . ASSPHPPTGELF
TRBV7-9 TRBD1 ASRETGGFSPLH
TRBV4-3 TRBD1 ASSQRQGISAF
TRBV20-1 TRBD2 SATGTSGTNTQY
TRBV7-6 TRBD1 ASSSRTGGEETQY
TRBV5-6 . ASSRKRANYGYT
TRBV2 . ASSEVGEQTQY
TRBV29-1 . SVDRLLGADTQY
TRBV7-7 . ASSQDSITDTQY
TRBV7-3 TRBD1 ASSLDRVGETQY
TRBV4-3 . ASSPEGGARSYNEQF
TRBV4-1 . ASSSTPSTYEQY